The next 20 T cell receptor beta chains were all read from a single sample in a study of cytomegalovirus exposure and HLA in healthy donors. It was with 60 Vbeta and 13 Jbeta primers that the PCR ran. Method: immunoSEQ multiplex PCR; TCRdb's copy keeps in-frame clones and lacks some. The sample lists tens of thousands of clones; more than 80% were seen once. What was sequenced was PBMCs. Source of these receptors: a woman aged 25 to 45 in good health and CMV-seropositive.

The chain combines TRBV2 with TRBJ1-2; D ambiguous. Germline CDR1 reads SNHLY; CDR2 reads FYNNEI. The CDR3 is 14 residues long. V was pared by 8 bases and J by 0 bases, with 13 bases between. Here the CDR3 DNA reads TGTGCCAGCCTCCCACAGCTAACTAACTATGGCTACACCTTC. Amino acid sequence: CASLPQLTNYGYTF.

V and J are TRBV4-1 and TRBJ1-2; 10 bases are a match to TRBD1. Per germline, CDR1 MGHRA and CDR2 YSYEKL. The CDR3 spans 15 residues. J gave up 5 bases and V 3 bases, and 6 bases lay outside the gene matches. CDR3 amino acids: CASSQGQGPAYGYTF. The CDR3 DNA reads as TGCGCCAGCAGCCAGGGACAGGGGCCGGCTTATGGCTACACCTTC.

This chain connects TRBV27 to TRBJ2-7; tentatively, D is TRBD2 (6 bases). The CDR3 is 16 amino acids. V dropped 3 bases and J dropped 1 base, with 16 bases sitting between them. Germline V gene lookup returns CDR1 MNHEY and CDR2 SMNVEV (reference sequence). Here the CDR3 reads CASSFNPGLLSYEQYF. In nucleotides, the CDR3 is TGTGCCAGCAGTTTCAACCCTGGACTACTTTCCTACGAGCAGTACTTC.

The chain joins TRBV15 to TRBJ2-7; TRBD2 agrees at 15 bases. This CDR3 is built from 17 residues. The germline gives CDR1 LNHNV, CDR2 YYDKDF (reference sequence). V shed 0 bases and J 5 bases; nucleotides not matched to a gene: 5. Here the CDR3 reads CATSREGTSGRIDEQYF. CDR3 sequence (DNA): TGTGCCACCAGCAGAGAAGGGACTAGCGGGAGGATCGACGAGCAGTACTTC.

The J gene is TRBJ2-1, the V gene TRBV4-2, with TRBD2 as a possible D gene (6 bases). The germline V gene has CDR1 LGHNA and CDR2 YNFKEQ. V dropped 4 bases and J dropped 0 bases, with 10 bases sitting between them. CDR3 length: 15 amino acids. The CDR3 sequence is CASSPVGGSYNEQFF. As DNA, the CDR3 is TGTGCCAGCAGCCCGGTGGGGGGCTCCTACAATGAGCAGTTCTTC.

The rearrangement uses TRBV7-9 and TRBJ1-1, with 12 bases that match TRBD1. V gave up 4 bases and J gave up 4 bases; unmatched junction bases: 7. Per germline, CDR1 SEHNR and CDR2 FQNEAQ (reference sequence). The CDR3 length is 16 residues. The chain's CDR3 is CASSSWGTGGGTEAFF. CDR3 nucleotide sequence: TGTGCCAGCAGCTCGTGGGGGACAGGGGGCGGCACTGAAGCTTTCTTT.

The rearrangement uses TRBV29-1 and TRBJ1-2; tentative D call: TRBD1 (6 bases). Germline assignment: CDR1 SQVTM and CDR2 ANQGSEA. Trimming pared 6 bases from V and 7 bases from J, leaving 18 bases between. The CDR3 sequence is 13 residues long. CDR3 in amino acids: CSVIRGEISGYTF. The CDR3 DNA sequence: TGCAGCGTGATCAGGGGAGAGATCTCTGGCTACACCTTC.

This chain uses TRBV5-1 with TRBJ2-5; 7 bases fit TRBD1. V shed 3 bases, J shed 0 bases, and the junction held 2 bases outside the gene matches. This CDR3 comprises 14 residues. Germline V gene data show CDR1 as SGHRS and CDR2 as YFSETQ. For the CDR3, the DNA is TGCGCCAGCAGCTCACAGGGGTACCAAGAGACCCAGTACTTC. Its protein product is CASSSQGYQETQYF. Using reference TRBV5-1 and TRBJ2-5 for the parts outside the CDR3, the full variable domain is KAGVTQTPRYLIKTRGQQVTLSCSPISGHRSVSWYQQTPGQGLQFLFEYFSETQRNKGNFPGRFSGRQFSNSRSEMNVSTLELGDSALYLCASSSQGYQETQYFGPGTRLLVL.

The chain has TRBV5-1 and TRBJ2-3; D uncertain. This CDR3 region has 13 residues. Germline CDR1 reads SGHRS; CDR2 reads YFSETQ. Trimming removed 4 bases at V and 2 bases at J, with 8 bases between. The CDR3 DNA sequence: TGCGCCAGCAGCCCCGAGCCCACAGATACGCAGTATTTT. As protein: CASSPEPTDTQYF.

This sequence joins TRBV2 and TRBJ1-2; tentatively, D is TRBD1 (5 bases). V shed 11 bases and J shed 0 bases, with 22 bases lying between them. The CDR3 has 16 residues. CDR1 is SNHLY, CDR2 FYNNEI, per germline. CDR3 bases: TGTGCCTCCCGGATAGGGGAACATCCCCCTAACTATGGCTACACCTTC. This encodes CASRIGEHPPNYGYTF.

The rearrangement uses TRBV7-6 and TRBJ2-1; 8 nucleotides match TRBD1. The junction had 7 bases not matched to a gene; V was cut back by 5 bases and J by 4 bases. Looked up from germline, CDR1 is SGHVS and CDR2 is FNYEAQ. CDR3 length: 15 amino acids. Here the CDR3 DNA reads TGTGCCAGCAGCCCCGAGGACAGGGAATACAATGAGCAGTTCTTC. Residues: CASSPEDREYNEQFF.

This chain connects TRBV11-2 to TRBJ1-2; the match to TRBD1 covers 9 bases. V lost 3 bases and J lost 4; bases outside the gene matches: 6. Germline CDR1 reads SGHAT; CDR2 reads FQNNGV. The length of the CDR3 is 15 residues. The CDR3 DNA follows: TGTGCCAGCAGCTTCGCCGGACAGGGGACCTATGGCTACACCTTC. Translated: CASSFAGQGTYGYTF.

V is TRBV5-4 and J is TRBJ1-2, with D possibly TRBD1 on 6 matching bases. CDR3 length: 16 amino acids. Trimming cost V 2 bases and J 9 bases, with 23 bases left between them. Germline V gene data show CDR1 as SGHNT and CDR2 as YYREEE (reference sequence). The CDR3 spells CASSFGGPTSLDSYTF. DNA for the CDR3: TGTGCCAGCAGCTTTGGGGGCCCCACAAGTCTGGATAGCTACACCTTC. Drawing the rest from reference TRBV5-4 and TRBJ1-2, the complete variable domain is ETGVTQSPTHLIKTRGQQVTLRCSSQSGHNTVSWYQQALGQGPQFIFQYYREEENGRGNFPPRFSGLQFPNYSSELNVNALELDDSALYLCASSFGGPTSLDSYTFGSGTRLTVV.

The gene calls are TRBV5-1 and TRBJ2-7; D unclear. Germline V gene sequence: CDR1 SGHRS, CDR2 YFSETQ. CDR3 length equals 16 residues. Trimming cost V 0 bases and J 2 bases, with 15 bases left between them. The CDR3 nucleotides are TGCGCCAGCAGCTTGGTCCCCGAGTCCACAGCCTACGAGCAGTACTTC. Translated, it gives CASSLVPESTAYEQYF.

The chain combines TRBV27 with TRBJ2-7; 7 bases agree with TRBD1. The length of the CDR3 is 14 residues. Germline assignment: CDR1 MNHEY and CDR2 SMNVEV (reference sequence). Trimming cost V 5 bases and J 4 bases; bases outside gene matches: 8. This CDR3 is CASSGRTGEYEQYF. The CDR3 DNA reads as TGTGCCAGCAGTGGGCGCACAGGGGAATACGAGCAGTACTTC.

The chain employs TRBV28 and TRBJ2-7; tentative D call: TRBD1 (6 bases). The V and J ends lost 8 bases and 3 bases respectively, with 17 bases between them. The CDR3 loop spans 14 amino acids. Germline V gene sequence: CDR1 MDHEN, CDR2 SYDVKM. CDR3 loop: CASARDKVLYEQYF. CDR3 coding DNA: TGTGCCAGCGCTCGGGACAAAGTACTCTACGAGCAGTACTTC.

CDR3 residues: CATLQGWSEQYF. In nucleotides, the CDR3 is TGTGCCACCTTACAGGGATGGAGCGAGCAGTACTTC. The gene calls are TRBV28 and TRBJ2-7, with D possibly matching TRBD1 (6 bases). Germline values: CDR1 MDHEN, CDR2 SYDVKM. V lost 10 bases, J lost 6 bases, and 16 bases lay in between. CDR3 length equals 12 residues.

This clone was counted a few times. V gene TRBV4-1 combines with J gene TRBJ2-1, with 12 bases aligning to TRBD2. Germline trimming cut 3 bases from V and 3 bases from J; bases unmatched to any gene: 3. This CDR3 contains 16 residues. The germline CDR1 and CDR2 sequences are MGHRA and YSYEKL. The CDR3 here is CASSHPGLAGYNEQFF. CDR3 bases: TGCGCCAGCAGCCACCCGGGACTAGCGGGCTACAATGAGCAGTTCTTC.

The V and J genes are TRBV5-1 and TRBJ2-5; TRBD1 matches at 9 bases. This CDR3 has 14 residues. Germline CDR1 is SGHRS and CDR2 is YFSETQ. Trimming at V came to 4 bases and at J to 5 bases, leaving 6 bases not matched to a gene. The CDR3 bases are TGCGCCAGCAGCACAGGGGGCCTTGGGGAGACCCAGTACTTC. Its protein product is CASSTGGLGETQYF.

The sample holds one count of this clone. This chain connects TRBV7-6 to TRBJ2-1; tentatively, D is TRBD2 (5 bases). From germline, CDR1 is SGHVS and CDR2 FNYEAQ. The V end lost 0 bases, the J end lost 0 bases, and 9 bases lay between the germline ends. The CDR3 consists of 16 residues. The CDR3 sequence is CASSLASRDSYNEQFF. Written as DNA, the CDR3 is TGTGCCAGCAGCTTAGCATCTCGGGACTCCTACAATGAGCAGTTCTTC.